Given below is one T cell receptor (beta chain) in context. The table lists this clone with a few counts. Its binding antigen is unknown. Base quality data are lacking; no much larger clone is found one base away. This sample is part of a study of T cell clonotyping in hematopoietic cell transplantation listed by TCRdb under 2021. About the investigation overall: Recipient samples taken before transplant were collected after cytoreduction. A total of about 140 blood samples were gathered in the study from roughly 40 consecutive transplant recipients along with their related donors. Patients were recruited between September 2015 and January 2017 and followed until September 2020 or death. The study at large found these results: Broader posttransplant TCR repertoire diversity was predicted by donor and pretransplant recipient Inverse Simpson Index values. After transplant, TCR diversity in recipients dropped, and pathologically expanded clonotypes climbed progressively between day 30 and day 180. Recipient repertoires showed only a small fraction of overlap with donor repertoires, and over 95% appeared de novo at the given depth. Sample size was limited, and cells were not sorted, so CD4 and CD8 repertoire contributions could not be separated.

The immunoSEQ assay, a bias-controlled multiplex PCR with V- and J-specific primers, was used to amplify TCR beta CDR3 regions from genomic DNA. A proprietary barcode and Illumina adapter sequences were added to the CDR3 amplicons in a second PCR step. An Illumina MiSeq instrument was used to sequence the CDR3 libraries. In the authors' own workflow: Export and quality control were handled in immunoSEQ Analyzer 3.0, while downstream analyses relied on R Bioconductor and Immunarch. Only productive rearrangements within the normalized downsampled data set were used in the calculation of repertoire metrics. In the normalized cohort, a clonotype counted as pathologically expanded if the clonotype was larger than 5 templates. The Inverse Simpson Index was used to measure repertoire diversity. To capture all clonotypes, the CMV-specificity analyses were run on the non-normalized data set. TCRdb mirrors the immuneACCESS table, restricted to in-frame sequences. Some clones are absent from its copies; in checked studies, under half trace to an unresolved V gene, and the reason for the others is unknown. D and trimming come from the DNA, and the V and J calls and clone size come from that table. The sample table contains thousands of clones; only one count was recorded for over 75% of them. Of the sample, just over 14% falls within the top ten clones.

V drops 3 bases and J drops 5 bases, leaving 14 bases in between. From the cysteine through the phenylalanine, the CDR3 covers 15 amino acids. Only the CDR3 part of the read is kept: 45 bases, read in frame from the first base. CDR1 and CDR2, looked up from the germline V gene (reference sequence), are LNHDA and SQIVND. Taken with the paper, the label for time point translates to: recipient sample about 28 days before transplant, after cytoreduction. Recipient blood was collected about 28 days before transplant and at days 30, 100 and 180 after transplant. Using Nuclei Lysis Solution, genomic DNA was extracted from unfractionated peripheral blood mononuclear cells that were either fresh or cryopreserved.

The chain is made from TRBV19 and TRBJ2-1, with the D gene not confidently named. This material consisted of peripheral blood mononuclear cells, taken before stem cell transplant. This clonotype was obtained from a woman aged 50 to 60 with acute myeloid leukemia. Some clones in this sample may be carry-over from other donors' samples. CDR3 loop: CASSIGPLPNNEQFF. At the DNA level, the sequence is TGTGCCAGTAGTATTGGCCCCTTGCCTAACAATGAGCAGTTCTTC.